This TCR beta chain was identified in a study of cytomegalovirus exposure and HLA in healthy donors. Study-wide results and limits: By HLA locus, TCR association rates varied in a later analysis, with DRB1 showing the most and HLA-C the fewest. By a later analysis, the bulk of CMV-associated TCR beta chains appeared HLA-restricted.

Trimming at V came to 6 bases and at J to 3 bases, leaving 2 bases not matched to a gene. Per the germline V gene, CDR1 is MNHNS and CDR2 is SASEGT. This CDR3 is 12 amino acids long. The study ran its PCR with 60 Vbeta and 13 Jbeta primers. Libraries were prepared by immunoSEQ multiplex PCR; TCRdb keeps only in-frame clonotypes and omits some of them. This table holds about 82,000 clones, about 78% found once. This clone was found a few times. The antigen remains unidentified. This clonotype originated in a male donor in good health and CMV-seropositive. The source material was PBMCs. This chain connects TRBV6-1 to TRBJ2-7, with 7 bases identical to TRBD1. The CDR3 coding sequence is TGTGCCAGCAGCAGGGGGTTCTACGAGCAGTACTTC. This gives the protein CASSRGFYEQYF.